The T cell receptor beta chain under discussion was sequenced for a study of cytomegalovirus exposure and HLA in healthy donors. Both 60 Vbeta primers and 13 Jbeta primers went into the PCR. The assay was immunoSEQ multiplex PCR, and TCRdb's table has in-frame clones only and misses some. The sample shows about 110,000 clones, around 75% of them seen only once. These donors counted as nominally healthy when sampled, but unrecorded immune exposures were likely. Regarding the study as a whole: Reports indicate that TCR beta sequences accurately predicted the HLA-A and HLA-B alleles of most subjects. Later analysis showed TCR association rates varying by HLA locus, highest for DRB1 and lowest for HLA-C.

The CDR3 is 15 residues long. The germline V gene encodes CDR1 SGHTA and CDR2 FQGNSA. V trimming: 3 bases; J trimming: 6 bases; junction bases outside the gene matches: 6. This clone appeared once. Its antigen is unidentified. Sequencing input: PBMCs. The sequence was collected from a male donor in good health and CMV-seropositive. V is TRBV7-2 and J is TRBJ1-4, with 8 nucleotides matching TRBD1. CDR3 DNA sequence: TGTGCCAGCAGCTTTAGTGACAGGGGACATGAAAAACTGTTTTTT. Amino acids: CASSFSDRGHEKLFF.